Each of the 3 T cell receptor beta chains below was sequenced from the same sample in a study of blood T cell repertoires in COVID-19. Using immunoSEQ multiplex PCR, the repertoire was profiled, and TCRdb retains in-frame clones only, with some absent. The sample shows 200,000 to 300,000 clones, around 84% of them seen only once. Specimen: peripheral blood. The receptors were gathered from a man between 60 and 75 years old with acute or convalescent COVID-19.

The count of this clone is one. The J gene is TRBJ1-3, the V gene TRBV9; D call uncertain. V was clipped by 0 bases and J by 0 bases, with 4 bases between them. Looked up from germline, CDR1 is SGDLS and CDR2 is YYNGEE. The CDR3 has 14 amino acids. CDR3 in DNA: TGTGCCAGCAGCGTAGGGCTCTCTGGAAACACCATATATTTT. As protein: CASSVGLSGNTIYF.

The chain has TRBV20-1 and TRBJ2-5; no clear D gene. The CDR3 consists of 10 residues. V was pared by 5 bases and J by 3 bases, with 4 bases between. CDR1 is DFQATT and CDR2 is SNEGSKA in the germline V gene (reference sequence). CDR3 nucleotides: TGCAGTGCTTACAAAGAGACCCAGTACTTC. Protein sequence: CSAYKETQYF.

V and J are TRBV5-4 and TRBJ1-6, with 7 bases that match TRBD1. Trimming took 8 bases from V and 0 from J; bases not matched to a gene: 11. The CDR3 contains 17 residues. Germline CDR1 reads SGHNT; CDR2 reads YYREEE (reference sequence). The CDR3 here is CASTWTGGPSYNSPLHF. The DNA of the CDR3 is TGTGCCAGTACCTGGACAGGCGGACCCTCCTATAATTCACCCCTCCACTTT.